This T cell receptor (beta chain) was recovered during a study of blood T cell repertoires in COVID-19 (dated by TCRdb to the early 2020s). About the investigation overall: Samples covering the acute and convalescent phases of COVID-19 were provided by collaborators in the United States, Italy and Spain. The material from the prospective study consisted of cDNA or gDNA derived from T cells, B-cell-depleted T cells, or PBMCs. The dataset comprised deeply sampled blood TCRbeta repertoires from subjects exposed to, actively infected with, or recovered from COVID-19. A freely available public database, intended as a resource for researchers studying the immune response to SARS-CoV-2, is where the repertoires were released. The samples were drawn from the first 160 participants of the ongoing ImmuneRACE study and from some 1,300 subjects provided by 6 global collaborators. The sample metadata nearly always contained a de-identified subject ID, COVID-19 status, age in years and sex. Where available, HLA class I and class II types were taken from metadata supplied by the sample provider and were not determined by assay-based typing.

TCRbeta CDR3 regions were amplified from genomic DNA using the immunoSEQ Assay, a bias-controlled multiplex PCR. The original pipeline was this. The number of nucleated cells in each sample was estimated from the amplification of reference gene primers within the assay. To quantify the absolute abundance of each unique TCRbeta CDR3 rearrangement, sequence reads were collapsed and filtered. For each sample, productive Simpson clonality was calculated as the square root of Simpson's diversity index over productive rearrangements. The clones in this table, taken by TCRdb from immuneACCESS, are in-frame only. Not every clone is retained; where verified, under half of the shortfall comes from an unresolved V gene, and the cause of the rest is unknown. V and J calls and clone size are copied from that table; D and trimming were computed from the DNA. For this sample the table gives 200,000 to 250,000 clones, of which 80% to 90% were detected only once. The ten largest clones add up to 3.7% of the sample.

From the germline V gene (reference sequence), CDR1 is SEHNR and CDR2 is FQNEAQ. From the cysteine up to the phenylalanine, the CDR3 has a length of 15 residues. The kept DNA is CDR3 alone, 45 bases in frame from the first base. V sheds 2 bases and J sheds 1 base, leaving 8 bases between their ends. Broader findings and caveats from the paper: The quantity of clinical and demographic metadata differed by source and by participant and was supplied without curation.

Enrolling through a virtual design, the prospective study's participants ranged in age from roughly 18 to 90 years and lived across roughly 23 United States geographic areas. In the prospective study, participants were assigned to cohorts based on the clinical history participants reported in a screening survey and a study questionnaire. Exposed participants were defined as having been in contact with someone with a PCR-confirmed or clinician-diagnosed COVID-19 case within 2 weeks of study entry. Mobile phlebotomists in the prospective study collected whole blood, serum and a nasopharyngeal or oropharyngeal swab from every participant. Over an approximately 2-month period, participants in the prospective study had the option of providing additional blood draws and questionnaires. Before DNA extraction, prospective study blood samples were shipped either frozen or at room temperature. This clone came up a few times. No cognate antigen has been identified for it. It has no much larger one-base neighbor in the sample; base qualities were not kept.

What was sequenced was PBMCs or T cells enriched from blood (not recorded which). The chain was built from TRBV7-9 and TRBJ2-2, with no reliable assignment of the D segment. This clonotype was sampled from a woman aged 25 to 39 who had been exposed to COVID-19. The nucleotides are TGTGCCAGCAGCTTAAACTCCGGGAACACCGGGGAGCTGTTTTTT. The resulting protein is CASSLNSGNTGELFF.